The TCR beta chain described here comes from a study of T cell responses to AZD1222 COVID-19 vaccine. Trimming shortened V by 3 bases and J by 5 bases, and 1 base separated the two germline ends. The CDR3 has 10 residues. Germline V CDR1 and CDR2: MGHRA, YSYEKL. Assay: immunoSEQ multiplex PCR; the TCRdb copy retains only in-frame clones and omits some. The data hold over 100,000 clones, with 70% to 90% observed a single time. The receptor was derived from an adult in good health. The chain recombines TRBV4-1 with TRBJ2-5; D ambiguous. Sequenced here: peripheral blood, sampled on day 0 of AZD1222 vaccination. The CDR3 loop reads CASSHETQYF. In nucleotides, the CDR3 is TGCGCCAGCAGCCACGAGACCCAGTACTTC.